The clone carrying this TCR beta chain was seen ten or more times. Its antigen remains unidentified. This sample was taken from a study of CD8+CD57+ T cells in acquired aplastic anemia. For the study at large: DNA per sorted CD4+ or CD8+ sample ranged about 0.19 to 30 ug, averaging roughly 3.3 ug. The study obtained about 11 million reads on average for CD4+ cells from healthy donors. The study, taken as a whole, reports: Patients and controls shared 25 to 35 CD8+ CDR3 sequences, highly expressed in patients. Patients and controls had CD8+ Simpson's diversity values that were not significantly distinct.

This CDR3 region has 15 residues. Germline V gene sequence: CDR1 DFQATT, CDR2 SNEGSKA (reference sequence). Trimming at V came to 0 bases and at J to 5 bases, leaving 10 bases not matched to a gene. It was genomic DNA that served as the template for profiling TCR beta VDJ and CDR3. TCRdb recomputed calls from the reads with MiXCR, one row per CDR3 protein. The sample has approximately 65,000 distinct CDR3 sequences; less than 65% are singletons. This clonotype originated in a human donor in good health, serving as a control. The chain is built from TRBV20-1 and TRBJ2-7, with 7 bases identical to TRBD1. The sample was sorted CD4+, CD8+, or CD8+CD57+ T cells (not recorded which) from PBMCs. As DNA, the CDR3 is TGCAGTGCTAGAGATTGGGGCAGGGGGTTCAACGAGCAGTACTTC. Its protein product is CSARDWGRGFNEQYF.